Listed below are T cell receptor beta chains from one sample, sequenced in a study of cytotoxic CD8 clonotypes in ibrutinib-treated CLL. Using immunoSEQ multiplex PCR, the repertoire was profiled, and TCRdb retains in-frame clones only, with some absent. Here the sample spans some 160,000 clones, more than 65% being singletons. The sample in question was PBMCs, obtained after 12 months of ibrutinib treatment. Source of these receptors: a human donor with chronic lymphocytic leukemia. Both conserved end residues are part of each CDR3. The D gene is left open where the match is weak. Part of the rows lack a size; the others show once, few, many or a class for expanded clones.

size,J,D,V,CDR3,DNA
-,TRBJ2-7,-,TRBV28,CASTPIDRSPYEQYF,TGTGCCAGCACCCCTATCGACAGGTCCCCCTACGAGCAGTACTTC
-,TRBJ2-7,TRBD1,TRBV29-1,CSVGRDRYEQYF,TGCAGCGTCGGCAGGGACAGGTACGAGCAGTACTTC
-,TRBJ1-3,-,TRBV7-6,CASSLGSGNTIYF,TGTGCCAGCAGCTTAGGCTCTGGAAACACCATATATTTT
-,TRBJ2-1,-,TRBV7-9,CASSLEGQNNEQFF,TGTGCCAGCAGCTTAGAAGGACAGAACAATGAGCAGTTCTTC
-,TRBJ2-2,TRBD1,TRBV5-4,CASIQTGSITGELFF,TGTGCCAGCATCCAGACAGGGTCGATCACCGGGGAGCTGTTTTTT
once,TRBJ2-5,-,TRBV30,CAWSWGRSPQETQYF,TGTGCCTGGAGTTGGGGTAGAAGCCCCCAAGAGACCCAGTACTTC
once,TRBJ2-3,TRBD2,TRBV27,CASSTYSGRTDTQYF,TGTGCCAGCAGTACTTATAGCGGGAGAACAGATACGCAGTATTTT
-,TRBJ2-7,TRBD1,TRBV6-5,CASRPRDRGGEQYF,TGTGCCAGCAGGCCCCGGGACAGGGGGGGCGAGCAGTACTTC
-,TRBJ2-5,TRBD1,TRBV7-7,CASSLDRGRWETQYF,TGTGCCAGCAGTCTCGACAGGGGGCGCTGGGAGACCCAGTACTTC
-,TRBJ2-1,-,TRBV2,CASRGTIAYNEQFF,TGTGCCAGCAGGGGGACAATTGCCTACAATGAGCAGTTCTTC
-,TRBJ2-3,TRBD2,TRBV27,CASSSAGLAGEKDTQYF,TGTGCCAGCAGTAGCGCGGGACTAGCGGGAGAGAAAGATACGCAGTATTTT
-,TRBJ1-1,-,TRBV4-2,CASSQTVGSTEAFF,TGTGCCAGCAGCCAGACGGTAGGTAGCACTGAAGCTTTCTTT
few,TRBJ2-2,-,TRBV7-2,CASSTDTGELFF,TGTGCCAGCAGCACAGACACCGGGGAGCTGTTTTTT
once,TRBJ1-1,-,TRBV18,CASSPPGGVNEAFF,TGTGCCAGCTCACCTCCCGGAGGGGTAAATGAAGCTTTCTTT
-,TRBJ2-1,TRBD1,TRBV6-5,CASSYSTGQDEQFF,TGTGCCAGCAGTTACTCGACTGGACAGGATGAGCAGTTCTTC
-,TRBJ1-3,-,TRBV7-2,CASSFPSAKGGNTIYF,TGTGCCAGCAGCTTCCCGTCGGCAAAGGGTGGAAACACCATATATTTT
many,TRBJ2-2,-,TRBV5-1,CASSFSPVGALNTGELFF,TGCGCCAGCAGCTTCTCGCCGGTCGGGGCCCTGAACACCGGGGAGCTGTTTTTT
few,TRBJ2-1,TRBD2,TRBV18,CASSGGTTLNEQFF,TGTGCCAGCTCAGGAGGGACTACGCTCAATGAGCAGTTCTTC
-,TRBJ1-2,-,TRBV6-5,CASSYREERYGYTF,TGTGCCAGCAGTTACAGGGAGGAGCGATATGGCTACACCTTC
-,TRBJ1-1,-,TRBV11-2,CASSLREETEAFF,TGTGCCAGCAGCTTAAGGGAGGAGACTGAAGCTTTCTTT
-,TRBJ2-5,-,TRBV7-2,CASSLSRETQYF,TGTGCCAGCAGCTTATCGCGAGAGACCCAGTACTTC
-,TRBJ2-1,-,TRBV4-1,CASMGTYNEQFF,TGCGCCAGCATGGGAACTTACAATGAGCAGTTCTTC
-,TRBJ2-3,-,TRBV6-1,CASMRGAPTDTQYF,TGTGCCAGCATGCGCGGGGCCCCCACAGATACGCAGTATTTT
-,TRBJ1-2,TRBD1,TRBV10-3,CAISESQGANYGYTF,TGTGCCATCAGTGAGTCTCAGGGGGCCAACTATGGCTACACCTTC
-,TRBJ2-3,TRBD2,TRBV11-2,CASSRRLAGGTDTQYF,TGTGCCAGCAGCCGTCGACTAGCGGGAGGAACAGATACGCAGTATTTT
-,TRBJ2-6,-,TRBV5-4,CASSPGAPAGANVLTF,TGTGCCAGCAGCCCCGGCGCGCCCGCTGGGGCCAACGTCCTGACTTTC
few,TRBJ2-5,TRBD2,TRBV27,CASSSGLAGGPGQETQYF,TGTGCCAGCAGCTCAGGACTAGCGGGAGGGCCGGGGCAAGAGACCCAGTACTTC
-,TRBJ1-2,-,TRBV28,CASRQALGGYTF,TGTGCCAGCAGACAGGCGTTGGGGGGCTACACCTTC
-,TRBJ1-1,-,TRBV5-1,CASSLAGRMNTEAFF,TGCGCCAGCAGCTTAGCCGGCCGGATGAACACTGAAGCTTTCTTT
once,TRBJ1-2,-,TRBV2,CASTAIQTTNYGYTF,TGTGCCAGCACCGCCATCCAAACTACTAACTATGGCTACACCTTC
once,TRBJ2-7,-,TRBV4-3,CASSQDSGGSSYEQYF,TGCGCCAGCAGCCAAGATTCAGGCGGCAGTTCCTACGAGCAGTACTTC
-,TRBJ1-2,-,TRBV7-2,CASSLESVSPLSAF,TGTGCCAGCAGCTTAGAATCAGTTTCCCCCCTAAGCGCCTTC
-,TRBJ2-7,-,TRBV5-5,CASSLGFALSYDKYF,TGTGCCAGCAGCTTGGGGTTTGCTTTGTCCTACGATAAGTACTTC
-,TRBJ1-2,-,TRBV20-1,CSAISGGYTF,TGCAGTGCTATCTCGGGTGGCTACACCTTC
-,TRBJ2-3,-,TRBV7-7,CASSPGQSTDTQYF,TGTGCCAGCAGCCCCGGACAGTCCACAGATACGCAGTATTTT
-,TRBJ2-1,-,TRBV19,CASSPQGYNEQFF,TGTGCCAGTAGTCCACAGGGTTACAATGAGCAGTTCTTC
-,TRBJ2-7,-,TRBV30,CAWELDSYEQYF,TGTGCCTGGGAGCTAGACTCCTACGAGCAGTACTTC
-,TRBJ2-7,-,TRBV28,CASSLSDISSYEQYF,TGTGCCAGCAGTTTATCGGACATTAGCTCCTACGAGCAGTACTTC
-,TRBJ1-1,-,TRBV19,CASSYTRTAKAFF,TGTGCCAGTAGTTATACAAGGACAGCCAAAGCTTTCTTT
many,TRBJ1-2,-,TRBV5-1,CASRATANYGYTF,TGCGCCAGCCGGGCTACAGCTAACTATGGCTACACCTTC
-,TRBJ1-5,-,TRBV7-2,CASSRYNQPQHF,TGTGCCAGCAGCCGGTACAATCAGCCCCAGCATTTT
-,TRBJ2-7,-,TRBV7-2,CASRLTDYEQYF,TGTGCCTCGAGACTAACTGACTACGAGCAGTACTTC
-,TRBJ2-3,-,TRBV6-5,CASSYDRWTDTQYF,TGTGCCAGCAGTTACGACAGGTGGACGGATACGCAGTATTTT
-,TRBJ2-1,TRBD2,TRBV11-3,CASSLIGSGRAGDEQFF,TGTGCCAGCAGCTTAATTGGTAGCGGGAGGGCCGGGGATGAGCAGTTCTTC
once,TRBJ1-2,-,TRBV12-5,CASGTGGFYGYTF,TGTGCTAGTGGGACAGGAGGCTTCTATGGCTACACCTTC
-,TRBJ2-7,TRBD1,TRBV28,CASSSASTGGFYEQYF,TGTGCCAGCAGCTCAGCCTCGACAGGGGGCTTCTACGAGCAGTACTTC
once,TRBJ1-2,-,TRBV30,CAWTLAQFGAKYGYTF,TGTGCCTGGACATTAGCCCAGTTTGGGGCGAAGTATGGCTACACCTTC
-,TRBJ2-1,TRBD1,TRBV5-4,CASSADRRSYNEQFF,TGTGCCAGCAGCGCGGACAGGAGGAGCTACAATGAGCAGTTCTTC
-,TRBJ2-7,-,TRBV5-1,CASSPGVVAIEQYF,TGCGCCAGCAGCCCGGGGGTAGTAGCAATCGAGCAGTACTTC
-,TRBJ1-3,-,TRBV6-5,CASSLGTVSGNTIYF,TGTGCCAGCAGTCTAGGGACGGTCTCTGGAAACACCATATATTTT
-,TRBJ2-2,-,TRBV7-3,CASSYLRDSGELFF,TGTGCCAGCAGCTACCTACGGGATTCCGGGGAGCTGTTTTTT
-,TRBJ2-5,TRBD1,TRBV6-5,CASSYSGTGQETQYF,TGTGCCAGCAGTTACTCGGGGACAGGGCAGGAGACCCAGTACTTC
-,TRBJ1-4,-,TRBV9,CASSKDIWNEKLFF,TGTGCCAGCAGCAAGGACATTTGGAATGAAAAACTGTTTTTT
-,TRBJ2-5,-,TRBV5-6,CASISIGRNVGTQYF,TGTGCCAGCATTTCGATTGGACGAAACGTGGGGACCCAGTACTTC
-,TRBJ2-7,TRBD1,TRBV6-6,CASSYGQGRLYEQYF,TGTGCCAGCAGTTACGGACAGGGTAGACTCTACGAGCAGTACTTC
-,TRBJ2-2,-,TRBV4-3,CASSQYPGGELFF,TGCGCCAGCAGCCAATATCCGGGCGGGGAGCTGTTTTTT
-,TRBJ2-2,-,TRBV30,CAWSFPGGTGELFF,TGTGCCTGGAGCTTCCCTGGCGGGACCGGGGAGCTGTTTTTT